A single sample gave rise to the 25 T cell receptor beta chains below, sequenced in a study of STAT5B mutations in CD4+ large granular lymphocyte leukemia. Assay used: immunoSEQ multiplex PCR; TCRdb lists only in-frame clones, some missing. Seen here are under 40,000 clones, around 76% observed once, and the top ten hold about 1.9%. Sequencing input: CD4+ T cells from blood buffy coats. These receptors were collected from a human donor in good health.

The chain recombines TRBV6-5 with TRBJ1-3; D unclear. The CDR3 length is 15 residues. Germline V lookup: CDR1 MNHEY, CDR2 SVGAGI. Trimming removed 6 bases from V and 4 bases from J, with 16 bases in between. This CDR3 reads CASSRRMESGNTIYF. The CDR3 DNA reads as TGTGCCAGCAGCCGTCGTATGGAGTCCGGAAACACCATATATTTT.

The V and J genes are TRBV6-1 and TRBJ2-5; maybe TRBD1 (6 bases). V was trimmed by 10 bases and J by 0 bases, leaving 18 bases between them. Germline lookup yields CDR1 MNHNS and CDR2 SASEGT. The CDR3 is 15 amino acids. CDR3 nucleotides: TGTGCCACCCTACAGGGATGGGGGTACCAAGAGACCCAGTACTTC. It translates to CATLQGWGYQETQYF.

The chain recombines TRBV28 with TRBJ1-3; TRBD1 might be the D (5 bases). Per the germline V gene, CDR1 is MDHEN and CDR2 is SYDVKM. Trimming stripped 6 bases from V and 2 bases from J, with 17 bases between. This CDR3 comprises 16 residues. CDR3 sequence reads: CASRPDRRVAGNTIYF. The DNA of the CDR3 is TGTGCCAGCAGACCAGACAGAAGGGTTGCTGGAAACACCATATATTTT.

This clone was observed once. This rearrangement joins TRBV19 to TRBJ1-5; the D is unclear. The germline V gene encodes CDR1 LNHDA and CDR2 SQIVND (reference sequence). The V end lost 4 bases, the J end lost 6 bases, and 16 bases lay between the germline ends. The CDR3 is 15 residues long. CDR3 amino acids: CASSTPAGLAQPQHF. The DNA of the CDR3 is TGTGCCAGTAGTACCCCCGCGGGGTTGGCTCAGCCCCAGCATTTT.

The rearrangement links TRBV29-1 to TRBJ2-3, with 7 bases matching TRBD2. V shed 3 bases and J 3 bases; nucleotides not matched to a gene: 12. Germline loops: CDR1 SQVTM, CDR2 ANQGSEA. The CDR3 consists of 16 residues. CDR3 in amino acids: CSVEFTAGGRTDTQYF. The CDR3 DNA sequence: TGCAGCGTTGAGTTTACAGCCGGGGGGAGGACAGATACGCAGTATTTT.

This chain uses TRBV5-4 with TRBJ1-2; D possibly corresponds to TRBD1 (6 bases). V was trimmed by 4 bases and J by 3 bases, leaving 16 bases between them. CDR1 is SGHNT, CDR2 YYREEE, per germline (reference sequence). This CDR3 is 15 amino acids long. The CDR3 loop is CASSPTGGDDYGYTF. Here the CDR3 DNA reads TGTGCCAGCAGCCCCACGGGGGGCGATGACTATGGCTACACCTTC. The full variable domain, with the rest looked up from reference TRBV5-4 and TRBJ1-2, is ETGVTQSPTHLIKTRGQQVTLRCSSQSGHNTVSWYQQALGQGPQFIFQYYREEENGRGNFPPRFSGLQFPNYSSELNVNALELDDSALYLCASSPTGGDDYGYTFGSGTRLTVV.

The gene calls are TRBV29-1 and TRBJ2-7; 15 bases align to TRBD2. Germline loops: CDR1 SQVTM, CDR2 ANQGSEA. V trimming: 2 bases; J trimming: 6 bases; junction bases outside the gene matches: 5. CDR3 length: 15 amino acids. The CDR3 sequence: CSVERTSGRASEQYF. The CDR3 DNA reads as TGCAGCGTTGAACGGACTAGCGGGAGGGCCTCCGAGCAGTACTTC.

The rearrangement joins TRBV28 to TRBJ1-2; D ambiguous. Germline-derived CDR1 and CDR2 are MDHEN and SYDVKM. The V and J ends lost 2 bases and 4 bases respectively, with 5 bases between them. The CDR3 has 12 residues. CDR3 nucleotide sequence: TGTGCCAGCAGTTTACCCGCCTATGGCTACACCTTC. It specifies CASSLPAYGYTF.

This clone was found once. The J gene is TRBJ2-7, the V gene TRBV28, with a weak D call TRBD2 (6 bases). Trimming cost V 7 bases and J 0 bases, with 13 bases left between them. Germline V CDR1 and CDR2: MDHEN, SYDVKM. The CDR3 has 14 amino acids. CDR3 sequence reads: CASTRAGISYEQYF. Written as DNA, the CDR3 is TGTGCCAGCACCAGAGCGGGTATCTCCTACGAGCAGTACTTC.

The chain joins TRBV7-2 to TRBJ1-5; 7 bases line up with TRBD1. The CDR3 has 14 residues. The trim removed 5 bases at V and 2 bases at J, leaving 3 bases unmatched. The V gene's germline CDR1 is SGHTA and CDR2 FQGNSA. The CDR3 DNA reads TGTGCCAGCAGCGGACAGGTGGGCAATCAGCCCCAGCATTTT. Amino acid sequence: CASSGQVGNQPQHF.

The chain carries TRBV7-3 and TRBJ2-3; D tentatively reads TRBD1 or TRBD2 (6 bases each). This CDR3 is 14 amino acids long. V lost 1 base and J lost 5, with 10 bases in between. Germline values: CDR1 SGHTA, CDR2 FQGTGA. The CDR3 coding sequence is TGTGCCAGCAGCTTAATGGGGGGCGAAGATACGCAGTATTTT. Protein: CASSLMGGEDTQYF. The full variable domain, in which reference TRBV7-3 and TRBJ2-3 provide the parts outside the CDR3, is GAGVSQTPSNKVTEKGKYVELRCDPISGHTALYWYRQSLGQGPEFLIYFQGTGAADDSGLPNDRFFAVRPEGSVSTLKIQRTERGDSAVYLCASSLMGGEDTQYFGPGTRLTVL.

The chain joins TRBV7-2 to TRBJ2-5; 8 nucleotides agree with TRBD2. CDR3 length equals 15 residues. Germline V gene data show CDR1 as SGHTA and CDR2 as FQGNSA. V dropped 4 bases and J dropped 5; count of bases not matched to a gene: 9. The CDR3: CASSSGGGATETQYF. Here the CDR3 DNA reads TGTGCCAGCAGCTCGGGAGGGGGGGCAACGGAGACCCAGTACTTC.

This clone was counted only a few times. The chain carries TRBV5-1 and TRBJ1-1; 9 positions agree with TRBD1. This CDR3 has 15 amino acids. CDR1 SGHRS and CDR2 YFSETQ come from the germline V gene. Germline trimming cut 3 bases from V and 6 bases from J; bases unmatched to any gene: 9. The CDR3 protein is CASSWGQGRRAEAFF. Here the CDR3 DNA reads TGCGCCAGCAGCTGGGGACAGGGACGAAGAGCTGAAGCTTTCTTT.

This chain links TRBV6-1 with TRBJ1-2; weak D call: TRBD1 (5 bases). CDR1 and CDR2 from the germline V gene are MNHNS and SASEGT. This CDR3 has 15 residues. With 4 bases removed from V and 3 bases from J, the gap between germline ends came to 15 bases. CDR3 coding DNA: TGTGCCAGCAGTGTGTCCCTGGGACGGGACTATGGCTACACCTTC. Encoded protein: CASSVSLGRDYGYTF.

There are a few counts of this clone. This chain links TRBV6-6 with TRBJ1-2, with unresolved D. The CDR3 length is 11 residues. CDR1 is MNHNY and CDR2 is SVGAGI in the germline V gene (reference sequence). V shed 5 bases and J shed 4 bases, with 5 bases lying between them. Written as DNA, the CDR3 is TGTGCCAGCAGTGGCGCCTATGGCTACACCTTC. It is translated as CASSGAYGYTF.

This clone came up a few times. This sequence joins TRBV19 and TRBJ1-1, with D possibly matching TRBD1 (6 bases). Trimming took off 3 bases at V and 2 bases at J, with 10 bases between the two ends. In germline, CDR1 is LNHDA, CDR2 SQIVND (reference sequence). The CDR3 has 14 residues. The CDR3 reads CASSIQGPNTEAFF. In nucleotides, the CDR3 is TGTGCCAGTAGTATCCAGGGGCCCAACACTGAAGCTTTCTTT.

The chain recombines TRBV6-1 with TRBJ1-4; D may be TRBD1 (5 bases). This CDR3 is built from 15 residues. Looked up from germline, CDR1 is MNHNS and CDR2 is SASEGT. Trimming took 4 bases from V and 10 from J, leaving 19 bases between them. The CDR3 is CASSARADSQGKLFF. The CDR3 bases are TGTGCCAGCAGTGCCCGAGCTGACTCCCAGGGAAAACTGTTTTTT.

The CDR3 spells CASNVQGEGYTF. The DNA for the CDR3 is TGTGCCAGCAATGTACAGGGGGAAGGCTACACCTTC. The chain is built from TRBV6-6 and TRBJ1-2; 8 bases map to TRBD1. There are 12 residues in the CDR3. Germline lookup yields CDR1 MNHNY and CDR2 SVGAGI (reference sequence). Losses at the gene ends were 7 bases for V and 8 bases for J; bases not matched to a gene: 6.

V and J are TRBV14 and TRBJ2-6; no firm D call. V lost 0 bases to trimming and J lost 4 bases, with 7 bases between them. This CDR3 has 15 amino acids. Per germline, CDR1 SGHDN and CDR2 FVKESK. CDR3 nucleotides: TGTGCCAGCAGCCAAGAGGGCTCCGGGGCCAACGTCCTGACTTTC. Its protein is CASSQEGSGANVLTF.

The rearrangement uses TRBV11-1 and TRBJ2-2, with D possibly being TRBD1 (5 bases). With 3 bases removed from V and 6 bases from J, the gap between germline ends came to 11 bases. This CDR3 comprises 14 residues. Germline V gene sequence: CDR1 SGHAT, CDR2 FQDESV (reference sequence). The CDR3: CASSFRVGAGELFF. CDR3 DNA sequence: TGTGCCAGCAGCTTTAGGGTAGGGGCCGGGGAGCTGTTTTTT.

The gene calls are TRBV14 and TRBJ2-6, with D perhaps TRBD2 (6 bases). Germline values: CDR1 SGHDN, CDR2 FVKESK. There are 17 residues in the CDR3. Trimming removed 0 bases at V and 2 bases at J, with 11 bases between. For the CDR3, the DNA is TGTGCCAGCAGCCAAGATTTGGGGGAGGCTGGGGCCAACGTCCTGACTTTC. Translation: CASSQDLGEAGANVLTF.

V gene TRBV15 combines with J gene TRBJ2-5; D could derive from TRBD1 or TRBD2 (5 bases each). V shed 4 bases and J shed 5 bases, with 14 bases lying between them. The CDR3 covers 14 residues. Germline CDR1 reads LNHNV; CDR2 reads YYDKDF (reference sequence). CDR3 region: CATSTAGKGETQYF. The CDR3 DNA sequence: TGTGCCACCAGCACAGCCGGGAAGGGGGAGACCCAGTACTTC.

This chain links TRBV2 with TRBJ1-2; D is unresolved. The CDR3 has 11 residues. Germline V gene sequence: CDR1 SNHLY, CDR2 FYNNEI. Trimming stripped 6 bases from V and 4 bases from J, with 6 bases between. CDR3 sequence reads: CASREGYGYTF. Written as DNA, the CDR3 is TGTGCCAGCAGGGAGGGCTATGGCTACACCTTC.

CDR3 DNA: TGTGCCAGCAGTGAAATGGAAAGGGTTCGATCTTTCTTT. Amino acid sequence: CASSEMERVRSFF. The chain joins TRBV6-1 to TRBJ1-1, with D hard to call. In germline, CDR1 is MNHNS, CDR2 SASEGT. V was shortened by 2 bases and J by 12 bases, with 16 bases between the two germline ends. The CDR3 totals 13 residues.

The rearrangement joins TRBV4-3 to TRBJ1-4; the match to TRBD1 covers 12 bases. V was clipped by 0 bases and J by 5 bases; unmatched bases: 10. CDR3 length equals 19 residues. From germline, CDR1 is LGHNA and CDR2 YSLEER. The DNA of the CDR3 is TGCGCCAGCAGCCAAGATTATGGGACAGGGGGCGGTTCGAATGAAAAACTGTTTTTT. It is translated as CASSQDYGTGGGSNEKLFF.